The 7 T cell receptor beta chains given below trace back to one sample, sequenced in a study of lymphopenia after photon versus proton radiotherapy. Repertoires were generated with immunoSEQ multiplex PCR, while TCRdb's copy carries only in-frame clones and drops some. The data hold 35,000 to 40,000 clones, with approximately 81% observed a single time. The material was peripheral blood, obtained from a patient treated with photon-based radiotherapy. The source of these receptors is a middle-aged man with gastric cancer.

This sequence joins TRBV7-2 and TRBJ1-2, with a possible D match to TRBD1 (5 bases). This CDR3 region has 14 residues. V lost 5 bases and J lost 8, with 18 bases in between. In germline, CDR1 is SGHTA, CDR2 FQGNSA. The CDR3 loop reads CASSRPEGSGGYTF. The DNA for the CDR3 is TGTGCCAGCAGCCGACCCGAGGGGAGCGGCGGCTACACCTTC.

The chain uses TRBV19 and TRBJ1-1; D gene uncertain. This CDR3 region has 13 residues. V lost 3 bases and J 5 bases, leaving 10 bases between the germline ends. In germline, CDR1 is LNHDA, CDR2 SQIVND (reference sequence). CDR3 sequence (DNA): TGTGCCAGTAGTATCCCATCCTGGACTGAAGCTTTCTTT. As protein: CASSIPSWTEAFF.

The chain is built from TRBV28 and TRBJ1-1; 9 positions agree with TRBD1. Germline V gene lookup returns CDR1 MDHEN and CDR2 SYDVKM. The CDR3 is 16 residues long. With 4 bases clipped from V and 0 bases from J, the junction kept 6 bases outside the gene matches. DNA of the CDR3: TGTGCCAGCAGTTCCGTATGGACAGGGGTGAACACTGAAGCTTTCTTT. It yields the protein CASSSVWTGVNTEAFF.

This clone was counted between two and nine times. The rearrangement uses TRBV5-4 and TRBJ2-5; TRBD2 agrees at 10 bases. This CDR3 has 15 amino acids. Germline trimming cut 1 base from V and 1 base from J; bases unmatched to any gene: 1. Germline CDR1 SGHNT, CDR2 YYREEE (reference sequence). DNA for the CDR3: TGTGCCAGCAGCTTGACTAGCGGGGTCCAAGAGACCCAGTACTTC. Residues: CASSLTSGVQETQYF.

The chain links TRBV5-1 to TRBJ2-1; TRBD2 matches 9 bases. V shed 2 bases and J 7 bases; nucleotides not matched to a gene: 4. This CDR3 has 14 residues. Germline assignment: CDR1 SGHRS and CDR2 YFSETQ. CDR3 DNA sequence: TGCGCCAGCAGCTTTAGCGGGAGTAGGAATGAGCAGTTCTTC. Amino acids: CASSFSGSRNEQFF.

V and J are TRBV7-2 and TRBJ2-7; D unresolved. V lost 4 bases to trimming and J lost 5 bases, with 6 bases between them. CDR1 SGHTA and CDR2 FQGNSA come from the germline V gene. The CDR3 length is 11 residues. As DNA, the CDR3 is TGTGCCAGCAGCTCTGTGGACGAGCAGTACTTC. Encoded protein: CASSSVDEQYF.

The rearrangement joins TRBV27 to TRBJ2-3; D unresolved. CDR1 is MNHEY, CDR2 SMNVEV, per germline (reference sequence). V was cut by 7 bases and J by 6 bases, with 14 bases left in between. The CDR3 has 13 residues. The DNA for the CDR3 is TGTGCCAGCAAGTTCGCTTCCGGGGATACGCAGTATTTT. It is translated as CASKFASGDTQYF.